Below, 24 T cell receptor beta chains from the same sample are listed, as sequenced in a study of T cell responses to AZD1222 COVID-19 vaccine. Generated by immunoSEQ multiplex PCR, the TCRdb table keeps only in-frame clones and is missing some. In the table there are about 140,000 clones, 75% to 90% of which are singletons. This specimen consisted of peripheral blood, obtained on day 0 of AZD1222 vaccination. The receptors originated from an adult in good health.

V is TRBV6-5 and J is TRBJ1-2; 7 bases map to TRBD1. In germline, CDR1 is MNHEY, CDR2 SVGAGI. The CDR3 is made up of 14 amino acids. V lost 6 bases and J lost 10; bases outside the gene matches: 14. In DNA form, the CDR3 reads TGTGCCAGCAGCTCTTCCGGGACAGTGGGAGACTACACCTTC. Translation gives CASSSSGTVGDYTF.

The genes are TRBV9 and TRBJ2-1; 11 positions match TRBD1. Germline V gene data show CDR1 as SGDLS and CDR2 as YYNGEE. With 6 bases clipped from V and 7 bases from J, the junction kept 6 bases outside the gene matches. This CDR3 spans 14 amino acids. This CDR3 reads CASTRDRGSNEQFF. The CDR3 nucleotides are TGTGCCAGCACCCGGGACAGGGGGTCGAATGAGCAGTTCTTC.

This clone has more than one count but fewer than ten. The V call is TRBV2, the J call TRBJ1-6; TRBD1 agrees at 7 bases. The CDR3 consists of 15 residues. V lost 2 bases and J lost 6; bases outside the gene matches: 4. Germline-derived CDR1 and CDR2 are SNHLY and FYNNEI. This chain's CDR3 is CASSETGQPNSPLHF. CDR3 DNA: TGTGCCAGCAGTGAAACGGGACAGCCTAATTCACCCCTCCACTTT.

This chain joins TRBV28 and TRBJ1-5; D is unresolved. The CDR3 loop spans 13 amino acids. Germline CDR1 reads MDHEN; CDR2 reads SYDVKM. V lost 10 bases and J lost 7, with 17 bases in between. CDR3 in DNA: TGTGCCACCGCGTCCGGATCTTGGCAGCCCCAGCATTTT. Translation gives CATASGSWQPQHF.

The J gene is TRBJ1-5, the V gene TRBV5-1; 8 bases are a match to TRBD1. CDR1 and CDR2 (germline): SGHRS, YFSETQ. J was trimmed by 6 bases and V by 3 bases; bases with no gene match: 5. The CDR3 length is 14 residues. CDR3 amino acids: CASSSGQVGQPQHF. CDR3 coding DNA: TGCGCCAGCAGCTCGGGACAGGTGGGTCAGCCCCAGCATTTT.

The CDR3 loop is CASSDDTGELFF. The CDR3 DNA reads TGTGCCAGCAGCGATGACACCGGGGAGCTGTTTTTT. The V and J genes are TRBV11-2 and TRBJ2-2; no clear D. The V end was cut by 5 bases, the J end by 3 bases, with 4 bases between. Per the germline V gene, CDR1 is SGHAT and CDR2 is FQNNGV. The CDR3 has 12 amino acids. Full variable domain (outside the CDR3, taken from reference TRBV11-2 and TRBJ2-2): EAGVAQSPRYKIIEKRQSVAFWCNPISGHATLYWYQQILGQGPKLLIQFQNNGVVDDSQLPKDRFSAERLKGVDSTLKIQPAKLEDSAVYLCASSDDTGELFFGEGSRLTVL.

The chain couples TRBV3-1 (or the pseudogene TRBV3-2) to TRBJ1-3; TRBD1 is a possible D gene (6 bases). Germline CDR1 LGHDT, CDR2 YNNKEL (reference sequence). This CDR3 is 16 amino acids long. The germline V and J ends were trimmed by 0 bases and 1 base, with 10 bases remaining between them. CDR3 protein: CASSQDDRRSGNTIYF. CDR3 nucleotide sequence: TGTGCCAGCAGCCAAGACGACAGGCGGTCTGGAAACACCATATATTTT.

J is TRBJ1-1 and V is TRBV28, with D uncertain. The CDR3 contains 13 residues. Germline lookup yields CDR1 MDHEN and CDR2 SYDVKM. V dropped 1 base and J dropped 7 bases, with 10 bases sitting between them. CDR3 protein: CASSLSREIEAFF. DNA for the CDR3: TGTGCCAGCAGTTTATCAAGGGAAATTGAAGCTTTCTTT.

This chain links TRBV5-1 with TRBJ1-5; D might be TRBD1 (6 bases). The germline gives CDR1 SGHRS, CDR2 YFSETQ. Trimming took off 4 bases at V and 7 bases at J, with 15 bases between the two ends. The CDR3 totals 14 residues. In nucleotides, the CDR3 is TGCGCCAGCAGCATGGGGGTTGGGGGCCAGCCCCAGCATTTT. Its translation: CASSMGVGGQPQHF.

This clone showed up just a few times. The rearrangement uses TRBV11-2 and TRBJ2-2, with D uncertain. CDR1 SGHAT and CDR2 FQNNGV come from the germline V gene. V dropped 1 base and J dropped 2 bases, with 11 bases sitting between them. The CDR3 extends over 16 amino acids. CDR3 amino acids: CASSLGPAINTGELFF. For the CDR3, the DNA is TGTGCCAGCAGCTTAGGGCCAGCTATAAACACCGGGGAGCTGTTTTTT. Filled out from reference TRBV11-2 and TRBJ2-2, the complete variable domain reads EAGVAQSPRYKIIEKRQSVAFWCNPISGHATLYWYQQILGQGPKLLIQFQNNGVVDDSQLPKDRFSAERLKGVDSTLKIQPAKLEDSAVYLCASSLGPAINTGELFFGEGSRLTVL.

The chain recombines TRBV19 with TRBJ1-2; 8 bases are shared with TRBD1. The ends lost 6 bases at V and 2 bases at J; junction bases unmatched: 5. The CDR3 is 14 residues long. CDR1 and CDR2 (germline): LNHDA, SQIVND (reference sequence). The CDR3 DNA follows: TGTGCCAGTAGCCTTCGACAGGGGAACTATGGCTACACCTTC. Its translation is CASSLRQGNYGYTF.

The rearrangement joins TRBV5-6 to TRBJ1-5; no firm D call. Germline values: CDR1 SGHDT, CDR2 YYEEEE. The CDR3 runs 15 residues. V dropped 3 bases and J dropped 0 bases, with 10 bases sitting between them. The CDR3: CASSWRAASNQPQHF. The CDR3 DNA follows: TGTGCCAGCAGCTGGAGGGCGGCTAGCAATCAGCCCCAGCATTTT.

The CDR3 sequence: CASSQSGSSYEQYF. Here the CDR3 DNA reads TGTGCCAGCAGCCAAAGCGGGAGCTCCTACGAGCAGTACTTC. The gene calls are TRBV4-2 and TRBJ2-7; 8 bases map to TRBD2. From germline, CDR1 is LGHNA and CDR2 YNFKEQ. Unmatched junction bases numbered 0, after V lost 2 bases and J lost 0 bases. The CDR3 length is 14 residues.

The rearrangement uses TRBV18 and TRBJ2-2, with D perhaps TRBD1 (6 bases). The CDR3 sequence is 14 residues long. CDR1 is KGHSH and CDR2 is LQKENI in the germline V gene. V was trimmed by 6 bases and J by 6 bases, leaving 14 bases between them. CDR3 protein: CASSDHSGAGELFF. CDR3 nucleotide sequence: TGTGCCAGCTCGGATCACTCAGGGGCCGGGGAGCTGTTTTTT. Together with reference TRBV18 and TRBJ2-2, the CDR3 gives the full variable domain: NAGVMQNPRHLVRRRGQEARLRCSPMKGHSHVYWYRQLPEEGLKFMVYLQKENIIDESGMPKERFSAEFPKEGPSILRIQQVVRGDSAAYFCASSDHSGAGELFFGEGSRLTVL.

The chain joins TRBV28 to TRBJ1-6; D uncertain. Deletions cut 5 bases from V and 8 bases from J, with 13 bases between. This CDR3 has 14 amino acids. Germline CDR1 MDHEN, CDR2 SYDVKM. CDR3 sequence (DNA): TGTGCCAGCAGTCCCACAAGGACCGATTCACCCCTCCACTTT. This translates into CASSPTRTDSPLHF.

The genes are TRBV5-1 and TRBJ1-2, with D unresolved. The CDR3 has 12 amino acids. The V gene lost 5 bases and the J gene lost 5 bases, with 10 bases spanning the gap. From germline, CDR1 is SGHRS and CDR2 YFSETQ. CDR3 bases: TGCGCCAGCAGGAAAGACACTTATGGCTACACCTTC. This gives the protein CASRKDTYGYTF.

This clone was seen a few times. This sequence joins TRBV28 and TRBJ1-1; D is uncertain. The V end lost 1 base, the J end lost 0 bases, and 9 bases lay between the germline ends. CDR3 size: 15 residues. Germline-derived CDR1 and CDR2 are MDHEN and SYDVKM. The CDR3 is CASSLSERLNTEAFF. Here the CDR3 DNA reads TGTGCCAGCAGTTTATCGGAAAGGCTGAACACTGAAGCTTTCTTT.

J is TRBJ2-5 and V is TRBV7-6; 9 bases agree with TRBD2. V was clipped by 1 base and J by 4 bases; unmatched bases: 1. The CDR3 totals 14 residues. Germline V lookup: CDR1 SGHVS, CDR2 FNYEAQ. As DNA, the CDR3 is TGTGCCAGCAGCTTAGGAGCGGGGGGAGAGACCCAGTACTTC. Translated, it gives CASSLGAGGETQYF.

The chain has TRBV29-1 and TRBJ2-5; the D gene is possibly TRBD2 (5 bases). The V end was cut by 0 bases, the J end by 4 bases, with 12 bases between. This CDR3 is 14 amino acids long. Germline CDR1 and CDR2: SQVTM and ANQGSEA. CDR3 sequence reads: CSVEDLRRGETQYF. In DNA, the CDR3 is TGCAGCGTTGAAGATCTCCGTCGGGGAGAGACCCAGTACTTC.

This chain links TRBV7-9 with TRBJ1-1; D is unresolved. V lost 1 base and J lost 1, with 7 bases in between. The germline gives CDR1 SEHNR, CDR2 FQNEAQ (reference sequence). This CDR3 region has 14 residues. CDR3 nucleotides: TGTGCCAGCAGCTTAGACTCAGCGAACACTGAAGCTTTCTTT. Protein sequence: CASSLDSANTEAFF.

This clone has more than one count but fewer than ten. The chain has TRBV29-1 and TRBJ2-7; 7 bases line up with TRBD1. The CDR3 has 13 residues. Germline CDR1 is SQVTM and CDR2 is ANQGSEA. Trimming took 4 bases from V and 1 from J; bases not matched to a gene: 4. CDR3: CSVVGTESYEQYF. Here the CDR3 DNA reads TGCAGCGTTGTCGGGACAGAGTCCTACGAGCAGTACTTC.

This CDR3 is CASSPNTAITEAFF. CDR3 DNA: TGTGCCAGCTCACCTAATACGGCCATCACTGAAGCTTTCTTT. The chain is built from TRBV18 and TRBJ1-1, with D uncertain. This CDR3 has 14 residues. Trimming took off 3 bases at V and 4 bases at J, with 12 bases between the two ends. Germline V gene sequence: CDR1 KGHSH, CDR2 LQKENI. Filled out from reference TRBV18 and TRBJ1-1, the complete variable domain reads NAGVMQNPRHLVRRRGQEARLRCSPMKGHSHVYWYRQLPEEGLKFMVYLQKENIIDESGMPKERFSAEFPKEGPSILRIQQVVRGDSAAYFCASSPNTAITEAFFGQGTRLTVV.

The chain has TRBV3-1 (or the pseudogene TRBV3-2) and TRBJ1-1, with a possible D match to TRBD1 (5 bases). This CDR3 is built from 15 residues. V was cut by 1 base and J by 1 base, with 10 bases left in between. Germline V CDR1 and CDR2: LGHDT, YNNKEL (reference sequence). The CDR3 region has the DNA TGTGCCAGCAGCCAAGGAGGGACGGCGAACACTGAAGCTTTCTTT. Its translation: CASSQGGTANTEAFF.

This chain links TRBV9 with TRBJ1-1; no clear D gene. CDR1 and CDR2 from the germline V gene are SGDLS and YYNGEE. The V gene lost 3 bases and the J gene lost 0 bases, with 9 bases spanning the gap. The CDR3 is 14 residues long. The CDR3 DNA sequence: TGTGCCAGCAGCGCCGGCAACGTGAACACTGAAGCTTTCTTT. It codes for CASSAGNVNTEAFF. The full variable domain, with the rest looked up from reference TRBV9 and TRBJ1-1, is DSGVTQTPKHLITATGQRVTLRCSPRSGDLSVYWYQQSLDQGLQFLIQYYNGEERAKGNILERFSAQQFPDLHSELNLSSLELGDSALYFCASSAGNVNTEAFFGQGTRLTVV.